These T cell receptor beta chains were read from a single sample in a study of pediatric ulcerative colitis. Generated by immunoSEQ multiplex PCR, the TCRdb table keeps only in-frame clones and is missing some. This sample yields more than 40,000 clones, of which around 78% are seen a single time; 3.5% to 4.5% belongs to the top ten. The sample consisted of gut tissue. These TCRs come from a girl aged 5 to 17 with moderate ulcerative colitis. Both conserved end residues are part of each CDR3. The D gene is left open where the match is weak. Where a row states a size, it is once, few, many or the class of an expanded clone; other rows omit it.

cdr3_aa cdr3_nt j_call clone_size v_call d_call
CASSPQGSYYGYTF TGTGCCAGCAGTCCACAGGGGTCATACTATGGCTACACCTTC TRBJ1-2 . TRBV27 TRBD1
CASSRERDTEAFF TGTGCCAGCAGTAGGGAGAGGGACACTGAAGCTTTCTTT TRBJ1-1 . TRBV6-4 .
CASSQYASSSEQFF TGTGCCAGCAGCCAGTATGCAAGTAGTAGTGAGCAGTTCTTC TRBJ2-1 . TRBV4-2 .
CASTDTSNQPQHF TGTGCCAGCACTGACACTAGCAATCAGCCCCAGCATTTT TRBJ1-5 few TRBV6-6 .
CSVTGGGHTEAFF TGCAGCGTCACCGGAGGGGGGCACACTGAAGCTTTCTTT TRBJ1-1 once TRBV29-1 .
CASSLGRNYGYTF TGTGCCAGCAGCTTGGGCAGAAACTATGGCTACACCTTC TRBJ1-2 few TRBV5-8 .
CASSQGAEAFF TGTGCCAGCAGCCAAGGGGCAGAAGCTTTCTTT TRBJ1-1 few TRBV4-2 .
CAINRGLVDYEQYF TGTGCCATCAATCGGGGACTAGTCGACTACGAGCAGTACTTC TRBJ2-7 . TRBV10-3 TRBD2
CASSSGPQNWEKLFF TGTGCCAGCTCATCAGGCCCCCAAAATTGGGAAAAACTGTTTTTT TRBJ1-4 . TRBV18 .
CASSVEGQTNNEQFF TGTGCCAGCAGCGTAGAAGGACAAACTAACAATGAGCAGTTCTTC TRBJ2-1 . TRBV9 .
CASSFVYRDGYTF TGTGCCAGCAGCTTCGTTTATAGGGATGGCTACACCTTC TRBJ1-2 . TRBV5-8 .
CASSPWTGASQPQHF TGTGCCAGCAGTCCATGGACAGGGGCTAGTCAGCCCCAGCATTTT TRBJ1-5 . TRBV28 TRBD1
CASSFGVGTGELFF TGTGCCAGCAGTTTCGGGGTTGGCACCGGGGAGCTGTTTTTT TRBJ2-2 . TRBV27 .
CASSPTGHMNTEAFF TGTGCCAGCAGCCCCACAGGACACATGAACACTGAAGCTTTCTTT TRBJ1-1 . TRBV6-4 .
CASSEALSTQYF TGTGCCAGCAGTGAAGCGCTGTCTACGCAGTATTTT TRBJ2-3 . TRBV6-1 .
CASSPLAGLGAQETQYF TGTGCCAGCAGTCCGCTAGCGGGGTTGGGGGCCCAAGAGACCCAGTACTTC TRBJ2-5 . TRBV27 TRBD2
CASSIRGWGQPQHF TGTGCCAGTAGTATTCGGGGTTGGGGCCAGCCCCAGCATTTT TRBJ1-5 . TRBV19 .
CASHQSPYNEQFF TGCGCCAGCCATCAGAGCCCATACAATGAGCAGTTCTTC TRBJ2-1 . TRBV5-1 .
CASSLGTSIYNEQFF TGTGCCAGCTCACTCGGGACTAGCATCTACAATGAGCAGTTCTTC TRBJ2-1 . TRBV18 TRBD2
CASRASGWERNTEAFF TGTGCCAGCAGGGCCTCAGGGTGGGAACGGAACACTGAAGCTTTCTTT TRBJ1-1 once TRBV28 .
CASSQDTYGGSSF TGCGCCAGCAGCCAAGATACTTATGGGGGCAGCTCCTTC TRBJ1-2 . TRBV4-3 .
CASSFAGGGNKLMNTEAFF TGTGCCAGCAGCTTCGCGGGTGGAGGGAACAAACTTATGAACACTGAAGCTTTCTTT TRBJ1-1 . TRBV7-9 .
CASSYRDNHEQYF TGTGCCAGCAGTTACCGGGACAACCACGAGCAGTACTTC TRBJ2-7 . TRBV6-5 .
CASSVGVTGELFF TGTGCCAGCAGCGTAGGGGTGACCGGGGAGCTGTTTTTT TRBJ2-2 . TRBV9 .
CASSLGIGSGGYTF TGTGCCAGCAGTTTGGGTATAGGTTCGGGTGGCTACACCTTC TRBJ1-2 . TRBV5-4 .
CASSREIQETQYF TGTGCCAGCTCCCGGGAGATCCAAGAGACCCAGTACTTC TRBJ2-5 . TRBV6-1 .
CASSYGQSNEKLFF TGTGCCAGCAGTTACGGGCAGTCTAATGAAAAACTGTTTTTT TRBJ1-4 few TRBV6-6 .
CASSIGGSGNEQYF TGTGCCAGTAGTATAGGGGGGAGTGGAAACGAGCAGTACTTC TRBJ2-7 . TRBV19 .
CASSQFQGAPTYEQYF TGTGCCAGCAGCCAATTTCAGGGGGCCCCTACCTACGAGCAGTACTTC TRBJ2-7 . TRBV16 TRBD1
CASGGGGSRGTQYF TGCGCCAGCGGAGGAGGGGGCAGCCGGGGGACCCAGTACTTC TRBJ2-5 . TRBV10-2 .
CASTQGQYTGELFF TGTGCCAGCACCCAGGGCCAGTACACCGGGGAGCTGTTTTTT TRBJ2-2 . TRBV6-1 .
CASSLKDRENTEAFF TGTGCCAGCAGCTTAAAGGACAGGGAGAACACTGAAGCTTTCTTT TRBJ1-1 . TRBV7-6 TRBD1
CASSLGSGATDTQYF TGTGCCAGCAGCTTAGGGTCGGGGGCCACAGATACGCAGTATTTT TRBJ2-3 . TRBV7-2 .
CASSQNSPLHF TGTGCCAGCAGCCAAAATTCACCCCTCCACTTT TRBJ1-6 . TRBV13 .
CASSYDRGHTIYF TGTGCCAGCAGCTACGACAGGGGTCACACCATATATTTT TRBJ1-3 . TRBV11-2 TRBD1
CASRPGGIYEQYF TGTGCCAGCAGACCGGGGGGTATCTACGAGCAGTACTTC TRBJ2-7 . TRBV28 TRBD2
CASSLVGDSYNEQFF TGTGCCAGCAGCTTAGTGGGGGACAGCTACAATGAGCAGTTCTTC TRBJ2-1 . TRBV7-2 TRBD1
CASSQGGSTSGSSAEQYF TGCGCCAGCAGCCAAGGGGGGTCGACTAGCGGGAGTTCCGCCGAGCAGTACTTC TRBJ2-7 once TRBV4-1 TRBD2
CASTRTGYIDEQFF TGTGCCAGCACCCGGACAGGTTATATCGATGAGCAGTTCTTC TRBJ2-1 . TRBV27 TRBD1
CASSLLLTTNEKLFF TGTGCCAGCAGCTTATTACTGACAACTAATGAAAAACTGTTTTTT TRBJ1-4 once TRBV7-2 .
CASRVGSGNEQYF TGCGCCAGCAGAGTAGGGTCCGGGAACGAGCAGTACTTC TRBJ2-7 . TRBV5-1 .
CAISEPGYGYTF TGTGCCATCAGTGAGCCAGGTTATGGCTACACCTTC TRBJ1-2 . TRBV10-3 .
CASSYSGGTGNTIYF TGTGCCAGCAGTTACAGCGGGGGAACTGGAAACACCATATATTTT TRBJ1-3 . TRBV6-5 .
CASSWTGVSYEQYF TGCGCCAGCTCGTGGACAGGGGTATCCTACGAGCAGTACTTC TRBJ2-7 . TRBV5-1 TRBD1
CASSEDPQTGGSYNEQFF TGTGCCAGCTCCGAGGACCCACAAACGGGAGGATCCTACAATGAGCAGTTCTTC TRBJ2-1 . TRBV25-1 TRBD2
CASSLTRGYSNQPQHF TGTGCCAGCAGCTTAACAAGGGGTTATAGCAATCAGCCCCAGCATTTT TRBJ1-5 . TRBV7-2 .
CASSEARESRYGYTF TGTGCCAGCAGTGAAGCGCGGGAAAGTAGATATGGCTACACCTTC TRBJ1-2 . TRBV6-1 .
CASSLRTPQAYEQYF TGTGCCAGCAGTTTACGAACACCTCAAGCCTACGAGCAGTACTTC TRBJ2-7 . TRBV28 .
CASSLDGTGLTEAFF TGTGCCAGCAGCTTGGATGGGACAGGGCTAACTGAAGCTTTCTTT TRBJ1-1 few TRBV5-4 TRBD1
CASSYSIQAESYEQYF TGTGCCAGCAGTTACTCGATACAGGCTGAGTCCTACGAGCAGTACTTC TRBJ2-7 . TRBV6-5 .
CASSFSGSDTQYF TGTGCCAGCAGTTTCTCAGGGTCGGATACGCAGTATTTT TRBJ2-3 . TRBV27 .